The sequence of this T cell receptor beta chain was determined in a study of blood T cell repertoires in COVID-19. About the study: There were acute and convalescent COVID-19 samples, and they came from the United States, Italy and Spain.

Study members were between roughly 18 and 100 years old and lived in about two dozen US regions. Categorization into cohorts depended on clinical history that participants reported. Study processing details: Reference gene primer amplification gave nucleated cell count estimates. Libraries were prepared by immunoSEQ multiplex PCR; TCRdb keeps only in-frame clonotypes and omits some of them. The V and J calls and clone size come from that table; D and trimming were worked out from the DNA. This table holds about 440,000 clones, roughly nine tenths found once. The CDR3 has 13 residues. Germline-derived CDR1 and CDR2 are WNHNN and SYGVQD (reference sequence). With 2 bases clipped from V and 4 bases from J, the junction kept 2 bases outside the gene matches.

The origin of this receptor is a young woman with acute COVID-19. This chain joins TRBV10-1 and TRBJ2-7, with 7 bases aligning to TRBD1. The sequenced material came from PBMCs or T cells enriched from blood (not recorded which). The CDR3 sequence is CASSETGVYEQYF. Here the CDR3 DNA reads TGCGCCAGCAGTGAGACAGGGGTATACGAGCAGTACTTC.